This TCR beta chain was obtained from a study of memory CD4+ T cells and cytomegalovirus serostatus. Study results and limitations: CD4+ memory repertoires contained about two fifths of the 164 reported CMV TCRbeta sequences.

On this clone itself: As yet, its antigen is unknown.

Using immunoSEQ multiplex PCR, the repertoire was profiled, and TCRdb retains in-frame clones only, with some absent. The sample includes tens of thousands of clones, 82% seen only once; the top ten take 0.5%. The sort gate was single viable CD3+CD4+CD8-CD45RO+ cells for memory CD4+ T cells. V was trimmed by 4 bases and J by 8 bases, leaving 10 bases between them. Germline V lookup: CDR1 MNHNY, CDR2 SVGAGI (reference sequence). CDR3 length: 12 amino acids. Sequenced input: memory CD4+ T cells from blood. The clonotype originates from an adult in good health and CMV-seronegative. Some clones in this sample may be carry-over from other donors' samples. The rearrangement joins TRBV6-6 to TRBJ2-3, with D possibly TRBD2 on 5 matching bases. CDR3 bases: TGTGCCAGCAGTTCCCCCCGGGGTACGCAGTATTTT. Translation: CASSSPRGTQYF.